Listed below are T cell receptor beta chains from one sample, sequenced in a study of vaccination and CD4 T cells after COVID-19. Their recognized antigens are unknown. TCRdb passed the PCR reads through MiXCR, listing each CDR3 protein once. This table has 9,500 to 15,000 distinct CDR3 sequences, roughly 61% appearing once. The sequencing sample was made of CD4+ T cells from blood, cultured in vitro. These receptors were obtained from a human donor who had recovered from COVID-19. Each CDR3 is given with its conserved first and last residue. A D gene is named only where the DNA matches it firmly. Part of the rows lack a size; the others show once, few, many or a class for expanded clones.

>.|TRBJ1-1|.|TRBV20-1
CSARDPQGPQEAFF
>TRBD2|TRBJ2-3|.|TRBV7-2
CASSPGGADTQYF
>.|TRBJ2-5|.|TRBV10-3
CAISEGETQYF
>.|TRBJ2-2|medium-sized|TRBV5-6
CASSFRWATGELFF
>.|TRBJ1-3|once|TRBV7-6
CASSFGLSGNTIYF
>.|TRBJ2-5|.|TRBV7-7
CASSSTGETQYF
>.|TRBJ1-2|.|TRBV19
CASSPGRLYGYTF
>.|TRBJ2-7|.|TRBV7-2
CASSLLPRAPYEQYF
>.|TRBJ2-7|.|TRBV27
CASRSLESHEQYF
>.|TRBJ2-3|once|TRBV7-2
CASSLVHTAADTQYF
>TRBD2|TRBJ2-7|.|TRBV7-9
CASSLALLAGPNSYEQYF
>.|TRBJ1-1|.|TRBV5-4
CASRLDTGEAFF
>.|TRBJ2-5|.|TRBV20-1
CSARVETQYF
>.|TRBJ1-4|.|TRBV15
CATSRVATNEKLFF
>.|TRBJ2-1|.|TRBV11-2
CASSLLLPPDNEQFF
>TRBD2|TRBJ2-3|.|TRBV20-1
CSAPTSGSADTQYF
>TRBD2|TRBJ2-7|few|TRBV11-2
CASSRTSGSYEQYF
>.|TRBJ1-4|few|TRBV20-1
CSAPLANEKLFF
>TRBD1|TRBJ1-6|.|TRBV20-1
CSARVSGTGYSPLHF
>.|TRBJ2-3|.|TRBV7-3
CASSPQGDTQYF
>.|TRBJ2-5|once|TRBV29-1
CSAEAGVRETQYF
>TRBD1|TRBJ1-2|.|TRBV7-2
CASSQTGVRGGYTF
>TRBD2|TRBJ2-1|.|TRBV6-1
CASRTPEASGPRYNEQFF
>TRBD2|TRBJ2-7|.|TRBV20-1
CSAIISGGSYEQYF
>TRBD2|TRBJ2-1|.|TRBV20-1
CSAMTSGSTFNEQFF
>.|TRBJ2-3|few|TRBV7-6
CASSLSAIGYTDTQYF
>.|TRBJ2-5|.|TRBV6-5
CASSYPGSETQYF
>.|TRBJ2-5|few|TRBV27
CASRSGSYQETQYF
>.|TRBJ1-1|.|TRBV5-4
CASSPQGRTEAFF
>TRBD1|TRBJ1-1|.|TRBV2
CASRTGGLMNTEAFF
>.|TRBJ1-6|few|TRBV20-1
CSAREGSSYNSPLHF
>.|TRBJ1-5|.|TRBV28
CASYSNQPQHF
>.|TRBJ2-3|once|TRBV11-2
CASSTWDTSDTQYF
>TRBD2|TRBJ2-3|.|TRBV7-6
CASSLVGGRSTDTQYF
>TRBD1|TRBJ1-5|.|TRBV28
CASSLRRQGLGKPQHF
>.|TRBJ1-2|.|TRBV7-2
CASSLRTGYTF
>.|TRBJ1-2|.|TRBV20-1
CSARDLGGAYGYTF
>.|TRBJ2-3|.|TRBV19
CASSRLGGEERDTQYF
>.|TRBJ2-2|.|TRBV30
CAWSLPAGNTGELFF
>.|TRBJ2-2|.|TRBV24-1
CATENTGELFF